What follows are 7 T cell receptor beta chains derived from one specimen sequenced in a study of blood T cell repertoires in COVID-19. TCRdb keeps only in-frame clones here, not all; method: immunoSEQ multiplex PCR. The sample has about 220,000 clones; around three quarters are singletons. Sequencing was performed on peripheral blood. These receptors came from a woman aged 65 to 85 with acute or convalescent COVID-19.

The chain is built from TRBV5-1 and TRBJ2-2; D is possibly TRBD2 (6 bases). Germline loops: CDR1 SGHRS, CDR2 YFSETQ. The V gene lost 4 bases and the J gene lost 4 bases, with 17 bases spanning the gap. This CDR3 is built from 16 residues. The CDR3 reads CASSPGRGGSTGELFF. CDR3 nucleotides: TGCGCCAGCAGCCCCGGGCGGGGTGGGTCCACCGGGGAGCTGTTTTTT. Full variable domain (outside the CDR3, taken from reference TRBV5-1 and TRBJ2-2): KAGVTQTPRYLIKTRGQQVTLSCSPISGHRSVSWYQQTPGQGLQFLFEYFSETQRNKGNFPGRFSGRQFSNSRSEMNVSTLELGDSALYLCASSPGRGGSTGELFFGEGSRLTVL.

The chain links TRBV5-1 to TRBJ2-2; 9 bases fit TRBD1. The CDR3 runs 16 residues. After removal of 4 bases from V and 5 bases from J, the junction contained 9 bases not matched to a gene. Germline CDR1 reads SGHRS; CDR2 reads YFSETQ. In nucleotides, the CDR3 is TGCGCCAGCAGCCTCACCTACAGGGGGCGAACCGGGGAGCTGTTTTTT. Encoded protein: CASSLTYRGRTGELFF.

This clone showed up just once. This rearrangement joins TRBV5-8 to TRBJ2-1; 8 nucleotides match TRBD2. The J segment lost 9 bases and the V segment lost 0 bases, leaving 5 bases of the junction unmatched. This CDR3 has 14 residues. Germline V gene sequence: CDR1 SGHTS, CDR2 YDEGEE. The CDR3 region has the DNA TGTGCCAGCAGCTTGGGCTGGCGGGGGGTTGAGCAGTTCTTC. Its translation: CASSLGWRGVEQFF.

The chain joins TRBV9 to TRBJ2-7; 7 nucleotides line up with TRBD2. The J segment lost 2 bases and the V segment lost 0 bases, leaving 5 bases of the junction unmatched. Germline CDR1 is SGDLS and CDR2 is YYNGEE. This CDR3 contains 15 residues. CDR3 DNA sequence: TGTGCCAGCAGCGTAGGGCTAGCGGCACCCTACGAGCAGTACGTC. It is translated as CASSVGLAAPYEQYV.

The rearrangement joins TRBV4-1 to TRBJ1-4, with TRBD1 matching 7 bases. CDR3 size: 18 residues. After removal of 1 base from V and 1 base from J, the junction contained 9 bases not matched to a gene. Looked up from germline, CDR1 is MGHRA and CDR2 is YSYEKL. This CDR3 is CASSQAISYRGTNEKLFF. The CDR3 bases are TGCGCCAGCAGCCAAGCCATCTCGTACAGGGGAACTAATGAAAAACTGTTTTTT.

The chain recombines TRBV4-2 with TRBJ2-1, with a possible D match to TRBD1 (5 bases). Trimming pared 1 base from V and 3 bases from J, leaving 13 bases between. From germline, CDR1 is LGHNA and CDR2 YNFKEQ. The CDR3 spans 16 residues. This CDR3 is CASSQAAGQNYNEQFF. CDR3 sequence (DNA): TGTGCCAGCAGCCAAGCAGCAGGGCAGAACTACAATGAGCAGTTCTTC.

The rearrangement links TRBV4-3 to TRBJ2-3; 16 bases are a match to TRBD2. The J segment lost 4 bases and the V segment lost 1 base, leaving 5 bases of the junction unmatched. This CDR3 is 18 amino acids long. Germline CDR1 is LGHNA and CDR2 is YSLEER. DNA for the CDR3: TGCGCCAGCAGCCAAGTCGGGACTAGCGGGGGGGTCTCAGATACGCAGTATTTT. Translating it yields CASSQVGTSGGVSDTQYF.